A selection of T cell receptor beta chains follows, all from one sample in a study of shared clonotypes between healthy human individuals. The assay was immunoSEQ multiplex PCR, and TCRdb's table has in-frame clones only and misses some. The table records about 2.1 million clones, 90% to 95% of them present only once. The sample was naive CD8+ T cells from PBMCs. Receptors were obtained from a man aged 18 to 30 in good health. Some clones in this sample may be carry-over from other donors' samples. Each CDR3 is given without its conserved first and last residue. The order of the fields is V gene, clone size, CDR3 protein. A clone size is listed for some rows: how often the clone was seen (once, few, many), or a class if it is expanded.

v_gene: TRBV7-3; abundance: .; CDR3aa: ASSLGRTGGIRGELF
v_gene: TRBV5-5; abundance: .; CDR3aa: ASSFGQWDTEAF
v_gene: TRBV21-1; abundance: .; CDR3aa: ASSKDEAGRTGELF
v_gene: TRBV27; abundance: .; CDR3aa: ASTDGNEQF
v_gene: TRBV27; abundance: .; CDR3aa: ASSFRGEEQY
v_gene: TRBV28; abundance: .; CDR3aa: ASSRLLGQGPDGYT
v_gene: TRBV19; abundance: .; CDR3aa: ASSISLTTTDTQY
v_gene: TRBV6-1; abundance: .; CDR3aa: ASSPDSYNEQF
v_gene: TRBV9; abundance: .; CDR3aa: ASSGAGDNTDTQY
v_gene: TRBV9; abundance: .; CDR3aa: ASSPLKVAGANFNNEQF
v_gene: TRBV10-3; abundance: .; CDR3aa: APGLAGGREQF
v_gene: TRBV28; abundance: .; CDR3aa: ASSPGLDRRNEQF
v_gene: TRBV9; abundance: .; CDR3aa: ASSEQGLAGDTQY
v_gene: TRBV29-1; abundance: once; CDR3aa: SVLGPPTTGLYEQY
v_gene: TRBV5-1; abundance: .; CDR3aa: ASSLWDRGRKGGNTIY
v_gene: TRBV6-6; abundance: .; CDR3aa: ASSRDSDLPQH
v_gene: TRBV6-5; abundance: few; CDR3aa: ASSYASSYEQY
v_gene: TRBV9; abundance: .; CDR3aa: ASSVGTSPYEQY
v_gene: TRBV7-9; abundance: .; CDR3aa: ASSLTGTYEQY
v_gene: TRBV7-9; abundance: .; CDR3aa: ASSSTGYEQY
v_gene: TRBV29-1; abundance: .; CDR3aa: SVEGGRRSYNEQF
v_gene: TRBV19; abundance: .; CDR3aa: ASSIGTDLY
v_gene: TRBV25-1; abundance: .; CDR3aa: ASSWTGGYLDYT
v_gene: TRBV2; abundance: .; CDR3aa: ASSVRLDEQF
v_gene: TRBV12-2; abundance: .; CDR3aa: ASRRQGPRDTGELF
v_gene: TRBV6-1; abundance: .; CDR3aa: ASSEFGSPGDSDTQY
v_gene: TRBV15; abundance: .; CDR3aa: ATSRATTNTEAF
v_gene: TRBV14; abundance: .; CDR3aa: ASSQGSGSEQY
v_gene: TRBV7-9; abundance: .; CDR3aa: ASSLEILGNTGELF
v_gene: TRBV4-1; abundance: .; CDR3aa: ASQGFDSINYGYT
v_gene: TRBV2; abundance: .; CDR3aa: ASSGIWTVEATEAF
v_gene: TRBV7-8; abundance: .; CDR3aa: ASSLTLASPISYEQY
v_gene: TRBV4-1; abundance: .; CDR3aa: ASSPRTGQLLNTEAF
v_gene: TRBV30; abundance: .; CDR3aa: AWQWVSGELF
v_gene: TRBV27; abundance: once; CDR3aa: ASSPPGWTEAF
v_gene: TRBV5-1; abundance: .; CDR3aa: ASSLVGTGGNWNEQF
v_gene: TRBV10-3; abundance: .; CDR3aa: AISDREREPQH
v_gene: TRBV10-3; abundance: .; CDR3aa: AISESIGTSRGTDTQY
v_gene: TRBV19; abundance: .; CDR3aa: ASSMQNTEAF
v_gene: TRBV27; abundance: .; CDR3aa: ASSFGSNYGYT
v_gene: TRBV9; abundance: .; CDR3aa: ASSVDESASTDTQY
v_gene: TRBV27; abundance: .; CDR3aa: ASSLFFGGAQETQY
v_gene: TRBV11-3; abundance: .; CDR3aa: ASSSDRGTEAF
v_gene: TRBV29-1; abundance: .; CDR3aa: SLTDGLTTDTQY